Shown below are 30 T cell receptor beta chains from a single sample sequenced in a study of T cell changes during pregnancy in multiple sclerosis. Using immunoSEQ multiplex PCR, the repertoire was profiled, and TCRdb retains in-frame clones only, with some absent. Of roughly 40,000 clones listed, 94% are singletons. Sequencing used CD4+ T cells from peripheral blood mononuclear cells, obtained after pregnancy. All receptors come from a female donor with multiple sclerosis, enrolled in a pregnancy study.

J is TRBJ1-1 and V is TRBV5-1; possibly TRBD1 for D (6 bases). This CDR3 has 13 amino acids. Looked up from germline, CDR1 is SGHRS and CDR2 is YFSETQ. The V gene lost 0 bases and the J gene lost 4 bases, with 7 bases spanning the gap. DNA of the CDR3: TGCGCCAGCAGCTTGGCAGGGGCCACTGAAGCTTTCTTT. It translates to CASSLAGATEAFF.

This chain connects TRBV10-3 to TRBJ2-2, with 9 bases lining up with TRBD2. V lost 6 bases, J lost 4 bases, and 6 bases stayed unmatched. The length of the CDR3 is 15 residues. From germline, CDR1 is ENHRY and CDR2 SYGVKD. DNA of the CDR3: TGTGCCATCAGAAGTGGCGGGGGGGGCACCGGGGAGCTGTTTTTT. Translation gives CAIRSGGGGTGELFF.

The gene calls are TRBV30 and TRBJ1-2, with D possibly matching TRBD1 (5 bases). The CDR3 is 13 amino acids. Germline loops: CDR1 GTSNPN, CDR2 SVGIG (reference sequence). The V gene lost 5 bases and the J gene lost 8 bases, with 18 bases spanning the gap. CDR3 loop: CAWGDSFWMGYTF. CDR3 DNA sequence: TGTGCCTGGGGGGACTCATTTTGGATGGGCTACACCTTC. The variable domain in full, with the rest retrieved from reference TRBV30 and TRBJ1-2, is SQTIHQWPATLVQPVGSPLSLECTVEGTSNPNLYWYRQAAGRGLQLLFYSVGIGQISSEVPQNLSASRPQDRQFILSSKKLLLSDSGFYLCAWGDSFWMGYTFGSGTRLTVV.

DNA for the CDR3: TGTGCCAGCAACAGTGATGGTGTCGGGGAGCTGTTTTTT. This encodes CASNSDGVGELFF. V and J are TRBV19 and TRBJ2-2, with D uncertain. Trimming shortened V by 9 bases and J by 7 bases, and 15 bases separated the two germline ends. The CDR3 has 13 residues. Germline lookup yields CDR1 LNHDA and CDR2 SQIVND (reference sequence).

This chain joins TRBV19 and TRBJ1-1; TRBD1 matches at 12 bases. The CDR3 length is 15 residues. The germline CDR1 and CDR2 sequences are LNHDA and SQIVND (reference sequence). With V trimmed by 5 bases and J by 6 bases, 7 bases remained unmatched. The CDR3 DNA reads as TGTGCCAGTAGTTTGGGACAGGGGGCGGGATCTGAAGCTTTCTTT. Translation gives CASSLGQGAGSEAFF.

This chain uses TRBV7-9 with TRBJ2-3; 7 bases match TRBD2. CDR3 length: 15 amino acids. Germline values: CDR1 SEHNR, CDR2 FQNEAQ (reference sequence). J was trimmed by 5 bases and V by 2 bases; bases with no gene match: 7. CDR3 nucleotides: TGTGCCAGCAGCTTAACGTCGGGGAGGGGAGATACGCAGTATTTT. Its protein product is CASSLTSGRGDTQYF.

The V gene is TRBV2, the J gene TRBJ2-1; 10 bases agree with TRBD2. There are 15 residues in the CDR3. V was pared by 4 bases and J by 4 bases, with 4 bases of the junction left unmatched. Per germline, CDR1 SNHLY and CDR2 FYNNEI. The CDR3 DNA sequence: TGTGCCAGCAGTGTAGCGGGGGGACTTTACAATGAGCAGTTCTTC. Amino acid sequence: CASSVAGGLYNEQFF.

The CDR3 reads CASRAASGYGYTF. The CDR3 DNA follows: TGCGCCAGCAGAGCGGCGTCAGGCTATGGCTACACCTTC. The chain joins TRBV10-2 to TRBJ1-2; D is unclear. V was trimmed by 6 bases and J by 4 bases, leaving 12 bases between them. Germline V gene sequence: CDR1 WSHSY, CDR2 SAAADI. The CDR3 extends over 13 amino acids.

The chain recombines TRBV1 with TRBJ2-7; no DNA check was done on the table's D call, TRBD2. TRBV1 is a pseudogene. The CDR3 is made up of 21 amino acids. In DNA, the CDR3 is TGCACCAGCACCCCTTCCCCGAGGGCTAGCGGGGGACGACGTCCAATCTACGAGCAGTACTTC. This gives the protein CTSTPSPRASGGRRPIYEQYF.

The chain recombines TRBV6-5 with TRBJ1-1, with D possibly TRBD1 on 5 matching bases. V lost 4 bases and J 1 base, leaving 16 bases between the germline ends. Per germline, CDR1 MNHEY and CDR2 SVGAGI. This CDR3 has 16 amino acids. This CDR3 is CASSFRLTGQNTEAFF. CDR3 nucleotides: TGTGCCAGCAGTTTCCGCCTTACAGGCCAGAACACTGAAGCTTTCTTT.

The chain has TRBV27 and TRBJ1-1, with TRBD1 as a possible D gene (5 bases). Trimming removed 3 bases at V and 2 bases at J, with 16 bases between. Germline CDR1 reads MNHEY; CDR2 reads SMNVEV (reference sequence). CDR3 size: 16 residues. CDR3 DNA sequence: TGTGCCAGCAGTTTCTCTCTTGGTGGGGCCAACACTGAAGCTTTCTTT. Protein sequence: CASSFSLGGANTEAFF.

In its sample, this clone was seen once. This CDR3 is CASSRLDRPYNSPLHF. Here the CDR3 DNA reads TGTGCCAGCAGTCGCCTAGACAGGCCCTATAATTCACCCCTCCACTTT. This chain joins TRBV27 and TRBJ1-6, with D possibly being TRBD1 (6 bases). Germline CDR1 is MNHEY and CDR2 is SMNVEV (reference sequence). The length of the CDR3 is 16 residues. V was trimmed by 5 bases and J by 2 bases, leaving 13 bases between them.

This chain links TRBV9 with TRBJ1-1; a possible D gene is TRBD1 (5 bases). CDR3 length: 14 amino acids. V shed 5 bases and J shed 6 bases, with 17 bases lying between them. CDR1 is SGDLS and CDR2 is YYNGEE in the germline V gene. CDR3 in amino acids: CASRGGGVFSEAFF. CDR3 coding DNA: TGTGCCAGCAGGGGGGGAGGGGTTTTCTCTGAAGCTTTCTTT.

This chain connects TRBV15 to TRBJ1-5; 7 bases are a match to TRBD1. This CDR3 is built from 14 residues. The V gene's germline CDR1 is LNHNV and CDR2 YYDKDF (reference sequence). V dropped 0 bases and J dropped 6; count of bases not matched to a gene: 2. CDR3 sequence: CATSREGGSQPQHF. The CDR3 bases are TGTGCCACCAGCAGAGAAGGGGGCAGTCAGCCCCAGCATTTT. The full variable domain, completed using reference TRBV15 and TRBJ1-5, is DAMVIQNPRYQVTQFGKPVTLSCSQTLNHNVMYWYQQKSSQAPKLLFHYYDKDFNNEADTPDNFQSRRPNTSFCFLDIRSPGLGDTAMYLCATSREGGSQPQHFGDGTRLSIL.

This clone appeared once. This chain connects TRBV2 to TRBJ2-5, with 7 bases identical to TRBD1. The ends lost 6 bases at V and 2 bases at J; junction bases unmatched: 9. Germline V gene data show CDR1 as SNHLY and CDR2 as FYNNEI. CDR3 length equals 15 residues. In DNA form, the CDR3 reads TGTGCCAGCAGGAAAAACCCGGGACAGCAAGAGACCCAGTACTTC. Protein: CASRKNPGQQETQYF.

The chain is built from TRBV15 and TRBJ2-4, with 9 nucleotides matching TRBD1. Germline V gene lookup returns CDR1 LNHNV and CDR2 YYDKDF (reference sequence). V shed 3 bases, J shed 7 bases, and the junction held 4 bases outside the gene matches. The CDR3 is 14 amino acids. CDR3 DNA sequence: TGTGCCACCAGCAGGGGGACAGGGTCCAACATTCAGTACTTC. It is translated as CATSRGTGSNIQYF. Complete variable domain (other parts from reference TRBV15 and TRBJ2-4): DAMVIQNPRYQVTQFGKPVTLSCSQTLNHNVMYWYQQKSSQAPKLLFHYYDKDFNNEADTPDNFQSRRPNTSFCFLDIRSPGLGDTAMYLCATSRGTGSNIQYFGAGTRLSVL.

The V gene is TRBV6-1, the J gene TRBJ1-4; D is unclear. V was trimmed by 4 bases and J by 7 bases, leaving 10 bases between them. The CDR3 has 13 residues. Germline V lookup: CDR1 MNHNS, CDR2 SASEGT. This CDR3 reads CASSGPEGEKLFF. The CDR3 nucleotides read TGTGCCAGCAGTGGACCCGAGGGTGAAAAACTGTTTTTT.

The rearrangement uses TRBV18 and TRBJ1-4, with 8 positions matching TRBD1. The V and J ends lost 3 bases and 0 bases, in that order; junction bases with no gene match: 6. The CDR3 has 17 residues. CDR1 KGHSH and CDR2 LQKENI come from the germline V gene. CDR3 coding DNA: TGTGCCAGCTCACCTTGGACAGGGCGCACAACTAATGAAAAACTGTTTTTT. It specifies CASSPWTGRTTNEKLFF.

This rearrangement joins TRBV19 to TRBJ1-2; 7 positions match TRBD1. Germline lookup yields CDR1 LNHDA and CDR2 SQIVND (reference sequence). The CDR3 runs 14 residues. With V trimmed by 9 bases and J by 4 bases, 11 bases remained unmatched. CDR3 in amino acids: CASTSRGQFYGYTF. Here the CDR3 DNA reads TGTGCCAGCACCTCACGGGGACAGTTCTATGGCTACACCTTC.

DNA of the CDR3: TGTGCCAGCTCACCCGAGCGGCGGGACAGGGGGCGCGTGCAACAAGAGACCCAGTACTTC. This encodes CASSPERRDRGRVQQETQYF. This chain links TRBV18 with TRBJ2-5; 12 bases are a match to TRBD1. Germline loops: CDR1 KGHSH, CDR2 LQKENI. This CDR3 spans 20 amino acids. Germline trimming cut 3 bases from V and 2 bases from J; bases unmatched to any gene: 16.

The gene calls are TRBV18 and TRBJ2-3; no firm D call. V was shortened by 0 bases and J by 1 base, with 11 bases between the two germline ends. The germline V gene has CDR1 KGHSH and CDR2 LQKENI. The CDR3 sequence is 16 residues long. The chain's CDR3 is CASSPPNSRGTDTQYF. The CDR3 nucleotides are TGTGCCAGCTCACCACCGAATTCCCGGGGCACAGATACGCAGTATTTT.

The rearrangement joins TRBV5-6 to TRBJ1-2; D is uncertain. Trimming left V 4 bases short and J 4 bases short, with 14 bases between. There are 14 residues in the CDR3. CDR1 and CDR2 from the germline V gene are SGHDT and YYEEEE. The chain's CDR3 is CASSLGPEGYGYTF. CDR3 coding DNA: TGTGCCAGCAGCCTAGGGCCGGAGGGCTATGGCTACACCTTC.

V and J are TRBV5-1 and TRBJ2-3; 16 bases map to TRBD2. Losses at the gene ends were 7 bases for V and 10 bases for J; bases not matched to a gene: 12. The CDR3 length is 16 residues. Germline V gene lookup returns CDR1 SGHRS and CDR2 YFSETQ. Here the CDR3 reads CASDPTGTSGGASQYF. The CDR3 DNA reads TGCGCCAGCGACCCCACCGGGACTAGCGGGGGGGCTTCGCAGTATTTT.

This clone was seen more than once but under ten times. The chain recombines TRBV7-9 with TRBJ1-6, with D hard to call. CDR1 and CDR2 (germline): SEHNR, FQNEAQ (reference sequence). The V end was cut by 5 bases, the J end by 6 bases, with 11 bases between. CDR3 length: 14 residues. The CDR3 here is CASSADYANSPLHF. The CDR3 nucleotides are TGTGCCAGCAGCGCAGATTACGCTAATTCACCCCTCCACTTT.

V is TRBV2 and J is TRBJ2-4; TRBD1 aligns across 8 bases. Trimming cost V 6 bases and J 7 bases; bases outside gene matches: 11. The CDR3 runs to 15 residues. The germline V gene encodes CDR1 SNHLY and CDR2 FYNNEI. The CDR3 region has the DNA TGTGCCAGCAGGTCAACCGGGACAGGTTGGAACATTCAGTACTTC. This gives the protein CASRSTGTGWNIQYF.

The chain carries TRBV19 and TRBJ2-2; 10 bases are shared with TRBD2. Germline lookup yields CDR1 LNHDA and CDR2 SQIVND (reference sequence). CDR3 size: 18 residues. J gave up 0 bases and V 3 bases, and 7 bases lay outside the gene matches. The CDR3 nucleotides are TGTGCCAGTAGTATTGGGCTAGCGGGGGACCCGAACACCGGGGAGCTGTTTTTT. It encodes CASSIGLAGDPNTGELFF.

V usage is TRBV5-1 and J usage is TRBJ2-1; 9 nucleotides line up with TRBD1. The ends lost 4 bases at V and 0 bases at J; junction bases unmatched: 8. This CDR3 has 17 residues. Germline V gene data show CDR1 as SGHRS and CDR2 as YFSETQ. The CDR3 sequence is CASSPGTGFGSYNEQFF. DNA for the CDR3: TGCGCCAGCAGCCCAGGGACAGGGTTCGGCTCCTACAATGAGCAGTTCTTC.

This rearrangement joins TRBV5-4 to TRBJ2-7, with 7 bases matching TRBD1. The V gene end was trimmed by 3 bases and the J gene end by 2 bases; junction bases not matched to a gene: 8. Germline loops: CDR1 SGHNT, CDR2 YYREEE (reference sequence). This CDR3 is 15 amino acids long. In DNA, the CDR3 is TGTGCCAGCAGCTGGAGAGGGGACAGTACCTACGAGCAGTACTTC. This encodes CASSWRGDSTYEQYF.

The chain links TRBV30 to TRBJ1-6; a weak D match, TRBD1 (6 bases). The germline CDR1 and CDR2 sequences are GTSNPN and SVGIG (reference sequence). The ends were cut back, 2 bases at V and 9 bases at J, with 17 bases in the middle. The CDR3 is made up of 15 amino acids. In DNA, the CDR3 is TGTGCCTGGAGTCCAAGGGGGGGTATTAGTTCACCCCTCCACTTT. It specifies CAWSPRGGISSPLHF.

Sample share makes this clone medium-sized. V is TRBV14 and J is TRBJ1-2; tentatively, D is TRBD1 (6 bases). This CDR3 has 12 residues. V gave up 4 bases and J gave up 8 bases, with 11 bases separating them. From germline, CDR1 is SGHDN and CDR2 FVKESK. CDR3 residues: CASSPQGWGYTF. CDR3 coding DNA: TGTGCCAGCAGCCCACAGGGTTGGGGCTACACCTTC. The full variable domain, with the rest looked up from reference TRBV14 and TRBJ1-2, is EAGVTQFPSHSVIEKGQTVTLRCDPISGHDNLYWYRRVMGKEIKFLLHFVKESKQDESGMPNNRFLAERTGGTYSTLKVQPAELEDSGVYFCASSPQGWGYTFGSGTRLTVV.